The 7 T cell receptor beta chains presented below share a single source sample, sequenced in a study of T-cell memory formation after mild COVID-19. In TCRdb, the 5' RACE reads were re-called with MiXCR into one record per CDR3 protein. Here the sample spans a few hundred thousand distinct CDR3 sequences, 28% being singletons. What was sequenced was PBMCs or a T cell subset sorted from them (not recorded which). The receptor set was obtained from an adult woman who had mild COVID-19 (a few samples of this study predate the infection). Cell type and time point are not known.

The chain couples TRBV15 to TRBJ2-7; 7 bases fit TRBD2. Germline loops: CDR1 LNHNV, CDR2 YYDKDF (reference sequence). This CDR3 has 16 amino acids. V lost 1 base to trimming and J lost 1 base; unmatched junction nucleotides: 7. CDR3 residues: CATSRGTGGPSYEQYF. Written as DNA, the CDR3 is TGTGCCACCAGCAGAGGGACGGGAGGACCTTCCTACGAGCAGTACTTC.

This clonotype was counted many times. The chain couples TRBV4-3 to TRBJ2-7, with a weak D call TRBD2 (5 bases). The V gene lost 4 bases and the J gene lost 2 bases, with 15 bases spanning the gap. The germline V gene has CDR1 LGHNA and CDR2 YSLEER. The CDR3 runs to 15 residues. CDR3 nucleotide sequence: TGCGCCAGCAGCCCCCGGCGAGCGGCAACCTACGAGCAGTACTTC. Residues: CASSPRRAATYEQYF.

CDR3 sequence: CSPSWGFTEAFF. CDR3 coding DNA: TGCAGTCCCTCTTGGGGGTTCACTGAAGCTTTCTTT. This rearrangement joins TRBV20-1 to TRBJ1-1, with D possibly matching TRBD1 (5 bases). The CDR3 has 12 amino acids. V lost 8 bases and J lost 4, with 14 bases in between. Germline assignment: CDR1 DFQATT and CDR2 SNEGSKA (reference sequence).

This chain uses TRBV12-3 or TRBV12-4 with TRBJ2-1; D possibly corresponds to TRBD2 (7 bases). V was shortened by 0 bases and J by 13 bases, with 19 bases between the two germline ends. The length of the CDR3 is 15 residues. The CDR3 bases are TGTGCCAGCAGTTTAGCGGGCCCAAGGTCGGGGGGCCAGTTCTTC. This encodes CASSLAGPRSGGQFF.

The chain combines TRBV9 with TRBJ1-2; D not certain. Germline V gene sequence: CDR1 SGDLS, CDR2 YYNGEE. Between the trimmed V and J ends, which lost 0 bases and 2 bases, there was a span of 20 bases. There are 18 residues in the CDR3. In nucleotides, the CDR3 is TGTGCCAGCAGCGTAGGGGTCAGCAAGTCCTCATTAAACTATGGCTACACCTTC. Its translation: CASSVGVSKSSLNYGYTF.

This clonotype was seen only once. Because the CDR3 is missing its conserved closing phenylalanine or tryptophan, this is likely a read error. The V call is TRBV4-3, the J call TRBJ2-7; the D gene is possibly TRBD2 (5 bases). Germline lookup yields CDR1 LGHNA and CDR2 YSLEER. The germline V and J ends were trimmed by 0 bases and 5 bases, with 11 bases remaining between them. The CDR3 contains 14 residues. DNA of the CDR3: TGCGCCAGCAGCCAAGATTTCGGGGTCGACGAGCAGTACTAC. It yields the protein CASSQDFGVDEQYY.

In this sample, this clonotype turned up a few times. The chain has TRBV7-8 and TRBJ2-6; D not certain. Germline V CDR1 and CDR2: SGHVS, FQNEAQ. The length of the CDR3 is 16 residues. V lost 5 bases to trimming and J lost 4 bases, with 15 bases between them. In nucleotides, the CDR3 is TGTGCCAGCAGCATAAAGCCGGCGATCGGGGCCAACGTCCTGACTTTC. This sequence encodes CASSIKPAIGANVLTF. The full variable domain, rest sourced from reference TRBV7-8 and TRBJ2-6, is GAGVSQSPRYKVAKRGQDVALRCDPISGHVSLFWYQQALGQGPEFLTYFQNEAQLDKSGLPSDRFFAERPEGSVSTLKIQRTQQEDSAVYLCASSIKPAIGANVLTFGAGSRLTVL.